The T cell receptor (beta chain) under discussion was sequenced for a study of PD-L1 blockade in urothelial cancer. Study as a whole: There were a median of around 140,000 T cells in blood samples.

Germline-derived CDR1 and CDR2 are MDHEN and SYDVKM. The CDR3 runs 15 residues. V was clipped by 5 bases and J by 0 bases, with 11 bases between them. Spiked synthetic TCR analogs estimated absolute template abundance per PCR. Only in-frame clones appear in the TCRdb table, and some are missing; sequencing was by immunoSEQ multiplex PCR. This table holds roughly 54,000 clones, approximately 88% found once. Time point here: pretreatment peripheral blood. Per-patient samples, pretreatment and on-treatment, numbered 1 to 8. The TCR sequence derives from a woman in her sixties or seventies with urothelial cancer. V is TRBV28 and J is TRBJ1-3; D is undetermined. Specimen: PBMCs, collected around atezolizumab (anti-PD-L1) treatment. The CDR3 sequence: CASSPAVSSGNTIYF. CDR3 bases: TGTGCCAGCAGTCCAGCGGTATCCTCTGGAAACACCATATATTTT.